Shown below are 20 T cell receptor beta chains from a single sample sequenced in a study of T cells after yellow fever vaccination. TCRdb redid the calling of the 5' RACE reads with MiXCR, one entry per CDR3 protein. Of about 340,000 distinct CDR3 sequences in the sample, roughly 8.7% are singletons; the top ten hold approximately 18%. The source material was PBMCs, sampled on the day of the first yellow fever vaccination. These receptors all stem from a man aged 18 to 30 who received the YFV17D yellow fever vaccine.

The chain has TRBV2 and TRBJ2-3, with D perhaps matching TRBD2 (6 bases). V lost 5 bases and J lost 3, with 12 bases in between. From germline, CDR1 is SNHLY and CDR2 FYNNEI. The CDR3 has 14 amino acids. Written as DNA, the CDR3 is TGTGCCAGCAGTCGGACTACCATTACAGATACGCAGTATTTT. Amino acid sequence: CASSRTTITDTQYF. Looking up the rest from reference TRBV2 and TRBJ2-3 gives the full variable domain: EPEVTQTPSHQVTQMGQEVILRCVPISNHLYFYWYRQILGQKVEFLVSFYNNEISEKSEIFDDQFSVERPDGSNFTLKIRSTKLEDSAMYFCASSRTTITDTQYFGPGTRLTVL.

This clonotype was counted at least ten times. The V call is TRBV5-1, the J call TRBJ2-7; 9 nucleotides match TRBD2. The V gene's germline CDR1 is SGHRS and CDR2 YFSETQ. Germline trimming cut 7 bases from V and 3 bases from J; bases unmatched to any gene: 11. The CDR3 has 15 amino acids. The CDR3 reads CASPYRASGVYEQYF. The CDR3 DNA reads TGCGCCAGCCCCTATAGGGCTAGCGGGGTCTACGAGCAGTACTTC.

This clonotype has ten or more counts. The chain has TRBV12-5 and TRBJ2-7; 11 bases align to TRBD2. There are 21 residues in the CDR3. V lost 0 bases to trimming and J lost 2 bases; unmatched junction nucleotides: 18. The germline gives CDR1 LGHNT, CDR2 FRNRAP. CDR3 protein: CASGLVLPGLAGGPYPYEQYF. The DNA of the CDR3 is TGTGCTAGTGGTTTGGTACTCCCCGGGCTAGCGGGGGGCCCTTACCCCTACGAGCAGTACTTC.

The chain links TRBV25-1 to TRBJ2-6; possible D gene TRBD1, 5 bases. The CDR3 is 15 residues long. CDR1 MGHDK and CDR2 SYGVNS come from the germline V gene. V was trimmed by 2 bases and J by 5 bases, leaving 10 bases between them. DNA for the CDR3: TGTGCCAGCAGTGAACTCCAGGGCAGGGCCAACGTCCTGACTTTC. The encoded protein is CASSELQGRANVLTF.

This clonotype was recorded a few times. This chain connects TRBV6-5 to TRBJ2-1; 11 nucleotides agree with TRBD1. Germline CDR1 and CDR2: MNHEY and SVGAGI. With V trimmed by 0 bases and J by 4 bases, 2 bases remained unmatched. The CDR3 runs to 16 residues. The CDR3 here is CASSYSGTGGYNEQFF. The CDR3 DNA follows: TGTGCCAGCAGTTACTCCGGGACAGGGGGTTACAATGAGCAGTTCTTC.

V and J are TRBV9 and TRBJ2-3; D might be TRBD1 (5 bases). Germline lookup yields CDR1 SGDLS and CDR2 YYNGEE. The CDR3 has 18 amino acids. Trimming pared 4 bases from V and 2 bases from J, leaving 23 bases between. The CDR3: CASSSLPIGAPFTDTQYF. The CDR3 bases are TGTGCCAGCAGCTCCCTCCCGATAGGGGCCCCCTTCACAGATACGCAGTATTTT.

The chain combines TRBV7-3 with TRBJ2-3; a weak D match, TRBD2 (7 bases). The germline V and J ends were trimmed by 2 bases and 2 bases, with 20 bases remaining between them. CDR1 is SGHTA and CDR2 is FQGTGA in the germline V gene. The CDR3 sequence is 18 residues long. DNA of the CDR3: TGTGCCAGCAGCTTATTCGGGCTGCCGGGGGGCCTCACAGATACGCAGTATTTT. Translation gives CASSLFGLPGGLTDTQYF.

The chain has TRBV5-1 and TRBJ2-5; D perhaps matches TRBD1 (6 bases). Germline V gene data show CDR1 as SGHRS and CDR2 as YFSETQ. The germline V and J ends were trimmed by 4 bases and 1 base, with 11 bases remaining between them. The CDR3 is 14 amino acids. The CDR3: CASSPGTIQETQYF. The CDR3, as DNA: TGCGCCAGCAGCCCGGGGACAATCCAAGAGACCCAGTACTTC. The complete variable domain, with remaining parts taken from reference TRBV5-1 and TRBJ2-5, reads KAGVTQTPRYLIKTRGQQVTLSCSPISGHRSVSWYQQTPGQGLQFLFEYFSETQRNKGNFPGRFSGRQFSNSRSEMNVSTLELGDSALYLCASSPGTIQETQYFGPGTRLLVL.

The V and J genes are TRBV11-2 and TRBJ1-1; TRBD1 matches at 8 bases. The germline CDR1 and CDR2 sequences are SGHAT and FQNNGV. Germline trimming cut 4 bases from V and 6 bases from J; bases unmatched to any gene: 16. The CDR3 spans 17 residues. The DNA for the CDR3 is TGTGCCAGCAGCTCCTTTCCCCAGGGGGCGTCTTCTCCTGAAGCTTTCTTT. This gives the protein CASSSFPQGASSPEAFF.

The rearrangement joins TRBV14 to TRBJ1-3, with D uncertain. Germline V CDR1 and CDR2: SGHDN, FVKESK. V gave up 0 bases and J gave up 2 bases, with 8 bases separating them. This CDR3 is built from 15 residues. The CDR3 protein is CASSQEITPGNTIYF. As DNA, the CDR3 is TGTGCCAGCAGCCAAGAGATTACCCCTGGAAACACCATATATTTT.

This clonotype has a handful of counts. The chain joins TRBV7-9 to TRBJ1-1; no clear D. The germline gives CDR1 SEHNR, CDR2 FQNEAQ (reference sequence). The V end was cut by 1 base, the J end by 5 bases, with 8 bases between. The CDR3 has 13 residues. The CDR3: CASSLGFGTEAFF. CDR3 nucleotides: TGTGCCAGCAGCTTAGGCTTTGGGACTGAAGCTTTCTTT. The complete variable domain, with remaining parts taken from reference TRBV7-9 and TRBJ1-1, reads DTGVSQNPRHKITKRGQNVTFRCDPISEHNRLYWYRQTLGQGPEFLTYFQNEAQLEKSRLLSDRFSAERPKGSFSTLEIQRTEQGDSAMYLCASSLGFGTEAFFGQGTRLTVV.

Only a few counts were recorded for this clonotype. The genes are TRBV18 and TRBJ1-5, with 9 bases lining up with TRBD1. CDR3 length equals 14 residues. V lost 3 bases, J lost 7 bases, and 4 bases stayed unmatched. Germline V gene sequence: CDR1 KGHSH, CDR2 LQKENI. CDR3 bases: TGTGCCAGCTCACCCGGGACAGGGATACAGCCCCAGCATTTT. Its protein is CASSPGTGIQPQHF.

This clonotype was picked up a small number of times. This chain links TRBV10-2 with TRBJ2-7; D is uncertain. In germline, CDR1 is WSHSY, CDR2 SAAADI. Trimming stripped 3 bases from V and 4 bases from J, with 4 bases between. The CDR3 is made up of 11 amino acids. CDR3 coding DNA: TGCGCCAGCAGTGACGGATACGAGCAGTACGTC. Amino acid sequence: CASSDGYEQYV.

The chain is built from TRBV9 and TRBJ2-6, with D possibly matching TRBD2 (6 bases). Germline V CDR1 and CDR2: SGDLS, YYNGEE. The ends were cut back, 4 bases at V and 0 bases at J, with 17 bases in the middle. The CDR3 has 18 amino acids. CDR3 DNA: TGTGCCAGCAGCTTTTCGGGACGGAGGGTCTCTGGGGCCAACGTCCTGACTTTC. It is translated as CASSFSGRRVSGANVLTF.

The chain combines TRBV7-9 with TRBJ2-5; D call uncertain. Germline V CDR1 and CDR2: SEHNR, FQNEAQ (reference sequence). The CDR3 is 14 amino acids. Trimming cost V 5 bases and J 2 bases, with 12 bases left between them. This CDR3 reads CASSTSRVQETQYF. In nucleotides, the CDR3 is TGTGCCAGCAGCACCTCTAGAGTACAAGAGACCCAGTACTTC. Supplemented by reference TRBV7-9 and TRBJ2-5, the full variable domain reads DTGVSQNPRHKITKRGQNVTFRCDPISEHNRLYWYRQTLGQGPEFLTYFQNEAQLEKSRLLSDRFSAERPKGSFSTLEIQRTEQGDSAMYLCASSTSRVQETQYFGPGTRLLVL.

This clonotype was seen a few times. As DNA, the CDR3 is TGCGCCAGCAGCTTGGTAGGGTTCGCTAACTATGGCTACACCTTC. Translating gives CASSLVGFANYGYTF. The chain recombines TRBV5-1 with TRBJ1-2; D is undetermined. Germline V gene data show CDR1 as SGHRS and CDR2 as YFSETQ. This CDR3 is built from 15 residues. The V end lost 0 bases, the J end lost 0 bases, and 9 bases lay between the germline ends. Full variable domain (missing parts from reference TRBV5-1 and TRBJ1-2): KAGVTQTPRYLIKTRGQQVTLSCSPISGHRSVSWYQQTPGQGLQFLFEYFSETQRNKGNFPGRFSGRQFSNSRSEMNVSTLELGDSALYLCASSLVGFANYGYTFGSGTRLTVV.

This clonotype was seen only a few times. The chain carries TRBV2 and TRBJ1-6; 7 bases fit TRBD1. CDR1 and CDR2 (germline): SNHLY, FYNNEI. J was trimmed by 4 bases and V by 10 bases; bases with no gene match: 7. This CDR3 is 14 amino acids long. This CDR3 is CATQWDSYNSPLHF. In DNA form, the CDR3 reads TGTGCCACCCAATGGGACAGTTATAATTCACCCCTCCACTTT.

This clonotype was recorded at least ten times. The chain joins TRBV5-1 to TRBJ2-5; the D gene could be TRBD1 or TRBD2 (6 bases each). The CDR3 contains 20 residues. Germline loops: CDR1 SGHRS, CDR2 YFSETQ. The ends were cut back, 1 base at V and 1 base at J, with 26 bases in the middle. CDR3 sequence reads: CASSLNRGRGSRDFQETQYF. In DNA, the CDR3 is TGCGCCAGCAGCTTGAATAGGGGCAGGGGATCCCGGGACTTCCAAGAGACCCAGTACTTC.

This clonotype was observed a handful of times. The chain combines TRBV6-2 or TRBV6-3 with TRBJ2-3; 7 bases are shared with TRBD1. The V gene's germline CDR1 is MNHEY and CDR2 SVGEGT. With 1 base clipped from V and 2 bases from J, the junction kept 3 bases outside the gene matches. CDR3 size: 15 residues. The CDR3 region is CASSYYQGDTDTQYF. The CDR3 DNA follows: TGTGCCAGCAGTTACTACCAGGGGGACACAGATACGCAGTATTTT.

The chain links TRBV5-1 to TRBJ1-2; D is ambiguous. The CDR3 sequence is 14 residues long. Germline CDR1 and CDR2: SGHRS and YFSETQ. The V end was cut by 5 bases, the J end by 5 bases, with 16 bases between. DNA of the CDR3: TGCGCCAGCAGGATAGAAGGTCCTGGGTATGGCTACACCTTC. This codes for CASRIEGPGYGYTF.